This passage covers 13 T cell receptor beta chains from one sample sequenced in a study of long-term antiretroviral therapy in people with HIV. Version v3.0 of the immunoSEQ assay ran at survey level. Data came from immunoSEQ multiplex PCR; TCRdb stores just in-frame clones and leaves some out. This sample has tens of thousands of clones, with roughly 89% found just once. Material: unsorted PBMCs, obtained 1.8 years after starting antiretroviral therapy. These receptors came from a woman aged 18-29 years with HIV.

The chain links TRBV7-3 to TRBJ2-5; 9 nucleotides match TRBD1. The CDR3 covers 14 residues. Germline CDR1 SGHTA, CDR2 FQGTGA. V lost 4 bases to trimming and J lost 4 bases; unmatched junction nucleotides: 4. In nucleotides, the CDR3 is TGTGCCAGCAGCTCGGGACAGGGTGCAGAGACCCAGTACTTC. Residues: CASSSGQGAETQYF. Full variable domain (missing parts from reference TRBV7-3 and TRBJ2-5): GAGVSQTPSNKVTEKGKYVELRCDPISGHTALYWYRQSLGQGPEFLIYFQGTGAADDSGLPNDRFFAVRPEGSVSTLKIQRTERGDSAVYLCASSSGQGAETQYFGPGTRLLVL.

Here the CDR3 reads CASSFPGGTNYGYTF. CDR3 sequence (DNA): TGTGCCAGCAGCTTCCCAGGGGGAACCAACTATGGCTACACCTTC. The rearrangement joins TRBV5-6 to TRBJ1-2, with TRBD1 matching 7 bases. V was pared by 2 bases and J by 2 bases, with 6 bases of the junction left unmatched. The CDR3 has 15 residues. Germline V lookup: CDR1 SGHDT, CDR2 YYEEEE.

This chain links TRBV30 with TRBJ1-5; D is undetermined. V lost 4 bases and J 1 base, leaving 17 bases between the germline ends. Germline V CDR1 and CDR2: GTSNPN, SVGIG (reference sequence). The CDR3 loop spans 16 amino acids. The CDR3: CAWIPRENLSNQPQHF. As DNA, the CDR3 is TGTGCCTGGATCCCCCGGGAGAACTTGAGCAATCAGCCCCAGCATTTT.

The chain's CDR3 is CASSAGLAGGPGSYNEQFF. The CDR3 region has the DNA TGTGCCAGCAGCGCCGGACTAGCGGGAGGGCCAGGCTCCTACAATGAGCAGTTCTTC. The chain is built from TRBV13 and TRBJ2-1, with 15 positions matching TRBD2. The CDR3 is 19 residues long. Germline V gives CDR1 PRHDT, CDR2 FYEKMQ (reference sequence). V dropped 5 bases and J dropped 0; count of bases not matched to a gene: 8. The variable domain in full, completed from reference TRBV13 and TRBJ2-1, reads AAGVIQSPRHLIKEKRETATLKCYPIPRHDTVYWYQQGPGQDPQFLISFYEKMQSDKGSIPDRFSAQQFSDYHSELNMSSLELGDSALYFCASSAGLAGGPGSYNEQFFGPGTRLTVL.

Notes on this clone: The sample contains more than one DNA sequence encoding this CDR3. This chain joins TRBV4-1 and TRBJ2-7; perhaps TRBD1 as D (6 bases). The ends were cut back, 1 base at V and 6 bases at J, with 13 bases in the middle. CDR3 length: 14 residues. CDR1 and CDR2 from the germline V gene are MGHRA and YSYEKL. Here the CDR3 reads CASSQANRASEQYF. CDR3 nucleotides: TGCGCCAGCAGCCAAGCGAACAGGGCGAGCGAGCAGTACTTC.

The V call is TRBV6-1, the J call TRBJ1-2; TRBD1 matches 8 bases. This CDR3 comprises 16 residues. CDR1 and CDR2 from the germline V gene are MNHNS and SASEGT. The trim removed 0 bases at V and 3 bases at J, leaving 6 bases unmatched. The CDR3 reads CASSEARRGLDYGYTF. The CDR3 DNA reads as TGTGCCAGCAGTGAAGCGCGCAGGGGGCTTGACTATGGCTACACCTTC.

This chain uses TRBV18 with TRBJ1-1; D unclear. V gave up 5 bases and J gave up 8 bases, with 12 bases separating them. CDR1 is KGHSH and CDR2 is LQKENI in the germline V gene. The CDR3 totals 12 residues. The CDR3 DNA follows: TGTGCCAGCTCAGTCCTGACATCCGAAGCTTTCTTT. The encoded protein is CASSVLTSEAFF.

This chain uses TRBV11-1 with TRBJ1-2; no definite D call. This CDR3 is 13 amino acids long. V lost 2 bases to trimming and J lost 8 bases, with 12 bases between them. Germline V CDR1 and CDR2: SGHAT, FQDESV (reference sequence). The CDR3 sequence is CASSLLRGSGYTF. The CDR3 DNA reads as TGTGCCAGCAGCTTATTGAGAGGGAGCGGCTACACCTTC.

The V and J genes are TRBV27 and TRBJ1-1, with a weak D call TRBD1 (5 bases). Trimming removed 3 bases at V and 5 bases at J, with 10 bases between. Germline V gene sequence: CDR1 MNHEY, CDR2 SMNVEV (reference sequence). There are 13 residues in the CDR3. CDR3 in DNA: TGTGCCAGCAGTTTTTCCCCAGGGACTGAAGCTTTCTTT. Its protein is CASSFSPGTEAFF.

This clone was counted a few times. The DNA of the CDR3 is TGCGCCAGCGGATCACAGGGTACCACCCCAGCTTTCTTT. Translation: CASGSQGTTPAFF. V and J are TRBV5-1 and TRBJ1-1; weak D call: TRBD1 (6 bases). The CDR3 length is 13 residues. The germline CDR1 and CDR2 sequences are SGHRS and YFSETQ. With 7 bases removed from V and 10 bases from J, the gap between germline ends came to 20 bases.

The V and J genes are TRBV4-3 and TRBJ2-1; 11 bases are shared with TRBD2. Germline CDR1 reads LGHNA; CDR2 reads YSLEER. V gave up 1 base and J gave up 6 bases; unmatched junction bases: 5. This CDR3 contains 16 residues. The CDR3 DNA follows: TGCGCCAGCAGCCAAGGGGAAGGGACTAGCGGCAATGAGCAGTTCTTC. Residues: CASSQGEGTSGNEQFF.

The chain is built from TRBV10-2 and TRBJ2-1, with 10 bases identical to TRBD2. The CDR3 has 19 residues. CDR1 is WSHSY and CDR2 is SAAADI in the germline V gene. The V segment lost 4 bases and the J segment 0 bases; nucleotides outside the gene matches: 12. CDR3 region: CASSVPFGLAESSYNEQFF. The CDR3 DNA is TGCGCCAGCAGTGTACCCTTCGGACTAGCGGAGAGCTCCTACAATGAGCAGTTCTTC.

The chain's CDR3 is CASRRDGRNSPLHF. The CDR3 coding sequence is TGTGCCAGCAGGAGGGACGGCCGAAATTCACCCCTCCACTTT. The chain couples TRBV25-1 to TRBJ1-6; tentative D call: TRBD1 (5 bases). The V end lost 6 bases, the J end lost 7 bases, and 13 bases lay between the germline ends. From germline, CDR1 is MGHDK and CDR2 SYGVNS. This CDR3 spans 14 amino acids. Using reference TRBV25-1 and TRBJ1-6 for the parts outside the CDR3, the full variable domain is EADIYQTPRYLVIGTGKKITLECSQTMGHDKMYWYQQDPGMELHLIHYSYGVNSTEKGDLSSESTVSRIRTEHFPLTLESARPSHTSQYLCASRRDGRNSPLHFGNGTRLTVT.